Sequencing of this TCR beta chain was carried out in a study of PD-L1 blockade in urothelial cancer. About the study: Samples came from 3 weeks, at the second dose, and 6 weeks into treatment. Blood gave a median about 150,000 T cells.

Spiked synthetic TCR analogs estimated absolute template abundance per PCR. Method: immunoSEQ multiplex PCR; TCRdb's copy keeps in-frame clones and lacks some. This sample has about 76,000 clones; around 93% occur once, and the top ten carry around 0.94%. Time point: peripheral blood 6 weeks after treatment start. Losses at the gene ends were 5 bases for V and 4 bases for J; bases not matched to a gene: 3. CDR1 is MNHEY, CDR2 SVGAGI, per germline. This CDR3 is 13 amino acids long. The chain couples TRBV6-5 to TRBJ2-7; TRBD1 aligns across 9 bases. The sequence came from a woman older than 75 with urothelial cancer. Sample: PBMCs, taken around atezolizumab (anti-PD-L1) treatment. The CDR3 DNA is TGTGCCAGCAGTCGGACAGGGGCGTACGAGCAGTACTTC. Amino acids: CASSRTGAYEQYF.